The rows below give T cell receptor beta chains drawn from one sample of a study of CD8 T cells in Susac syndrome. One entry per CDR3 protein, called by TCRdb with MiXCR from the immunoSEQ multiplex PCR reads. The table has some 300,000 distinct CDR3 sequences, roughly 85% seen once. Material: CD8+ T cells from PBMCs. The receptor source for this set is a human donor with multiple sclerosis. Each CDR3 is given with its conserved first and last residue. The D gene is left open where the match is weak. Some rows mark clone size as missing; the rest say once, few, many or name a class of expanded clone.

DNA: TGTGCCAGCAGCTTAGATTCGTCCCAAGAGACCCAGTACTTC
CDR3: CASSLDSSQETQYF
size: few
J: TRBJ2-5
V: TRBV11-2
D: -

DNA: TGTGCCACCAGCGGGGGGACTAGCGGGTACGAGCAGTACTTC
CDR3: CATSGGTSGYEQYF
size: -
J: TRBJ2-7
V: TRBV15
D: TRBD2

DNA: TGTGCCAGCAGCCAGACAGGGAATGACAATCAGCCCCAGCATTTT
CDR3: CASSQTGNDNQPQHF
size: few
J: TRBJ1-5
V: TRBV6-6
D: TRBD1

DNA: TGCGCCAGCAGCCACGCGCAGGGGCCTACTAGCGGTACTTCCTACGAGCAGTACTTC
CDR3: CASSHAQGPTSGTSYEQYF
size: -
J: TRBJ2-7
V: TRBV4-3
D: TRBD2

DNA: TGTGCCAGTAGCTTTGGACTCGACAATGAGCAGTTCTTC
CDR3: CASSFGLDNEQFF
size: -
J: TRBJ2-1
V: TRBV19
D: -

DNA: TGCGCCAGCAGCCCCGCCGCGAGTGTTGAATACTCCTACAATGAGCAGTTCTTC
CDR3: CASSPAASVEYSYNEQFF
size: -
J: TRBJ2-1
V: TRBV5-1
D: -

DNA: TGTGCCAGCTCGCCGACATTTGGGTCGGGACAGGGTTTCACTGAAGCTTTCTTT
CDR3: CASSPTFGSGQGFTEAFF
size: -
J: TRBJ1-1
V: TRBV18
D: TRBD1

DNA: TGTGCCAGCAGTTACGTTTCGGGACAGGGAAACGAGCAGTACTTC
CDR3: CASSYVSGQGNEQYF
size: -
J: TRBJ2-7
V: TRBV6-2/TRBV6-3
D: TRBD1

DNA: TGTGCCAGCAGCTTCCGGCAACAGGGGGGGAATGAGCAGTTCTTC
CDR3: CASSFRQQGGNEQFF
size: -
J: TRBJ2-1
V: TRBV7-6
D: -

DNA: TGTGCCAGCAGTCCGAACAAGGGGTACACAGATACGCAGTATTTT
CDR3: CASSPNKGYTDTQYF
size: -
J: TRBJ2-3
V: TRBV27
D: -

DNA: TGTGCCAGCAGCTTGCCCGCCGCGATCTATGGCTACACCTTC
CDR3: CASSLPAAIYGYTF
size: -
J: TRBJ1-2
V: TRBV5-8
D: -

DNA: TGTGCCAGCAGCTTAGAGGCGGGAGGGCCGTACAATGAGCAGTTCTTC
CDR3: CASSLEAGGPYNEQFF
size: -
J: TRBJ2-1
V: TRBV7-9
D: TRBD2

DNA: TGTGCCAGCAGTTTTATCTCGGGACAGGGGTACAATGAGCAGTTCTTC
CDR3: CASSFISGQGYNEQFF
size: -
J: TRBJ2-1
V: TRBV27
D: TRBD1

DNA: TGTGCCAGCAGCGTGACAGGGAACTATGGCTACACCTTC
CDR3: CASSVTGNYGYTF
size: -
J: TRBJ1-2
V: TRBV6-5
D: TRBD1